The 2 T cell receptor beta chains listed next were all sequenced from one sample in a study of shared clonotypes between healthy human individuals. This table comes from immunoSEQ multiplex PCR, and its TCRdb copy is limited to in-frame clones, with some not included. The sample has approximately 2.5 million clones, just over 90% seen once. The sample consisted of naive CD4+ T cells sorted from blood. As for subset: CD45RA+ positively selected. These receptors all come from a man between 18 and 35 years old in good health.

This clone is a singleton in its sample. Other nucleotide sequences from this sample produce the same CDR3. V is TRBV6-5 and J is TRBJ1-2; 10 nucleotides align to TRBD1. Losses at the gene ends were 5 bases for V and 8 bases for J; bases not matched to a gene: 5. This CDR3 is 13 amino acids long. Germline values: CDR1 MNHEY, CDR2 SVGAGI. The CDR3 nucleotides read TGTGCCAGCAGTCGACAGGGGGCGCTGGGCTACACCTTC. Its protein product is CASSRQGALGYTF.

This chain connects TRBV19 to TRBJ2-7; the D gene is possibly TRBD2 (6 bases). The CDR3 length is 15 residues. CDR1 LNHDA and CDR2 SQIVND come from the germline V gene (reference sequence). Trimming stripped 2 bases from V and 1 base from J, with 12 bases between. Here the CDR3 DNA reads TGTGCCAGTAGTATAAGGGCGGGACCTTCCTACGAGCAGTACTTC. Its translation: CASSIRAGPSYEQYF.